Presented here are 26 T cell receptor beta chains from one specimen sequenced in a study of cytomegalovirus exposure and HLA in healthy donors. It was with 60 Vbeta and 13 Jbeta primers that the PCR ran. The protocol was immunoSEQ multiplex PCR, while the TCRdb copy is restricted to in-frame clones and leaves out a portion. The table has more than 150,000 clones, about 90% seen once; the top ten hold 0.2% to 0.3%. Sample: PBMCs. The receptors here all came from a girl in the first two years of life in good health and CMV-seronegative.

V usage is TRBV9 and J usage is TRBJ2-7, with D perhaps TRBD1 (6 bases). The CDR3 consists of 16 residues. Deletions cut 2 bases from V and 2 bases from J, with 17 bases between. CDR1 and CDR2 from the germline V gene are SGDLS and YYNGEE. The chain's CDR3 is CASSVKEQPGAYEQYF. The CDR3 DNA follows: TGTGCCAGCAGCGTCAAAGAGCAGCCAGGGGCCTACGAGCAGTACTTC.

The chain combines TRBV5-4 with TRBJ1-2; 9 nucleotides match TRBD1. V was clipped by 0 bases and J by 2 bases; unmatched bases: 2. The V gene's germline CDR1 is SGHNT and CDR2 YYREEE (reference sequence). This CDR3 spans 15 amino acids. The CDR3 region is CASSLAGTGNYGYTF. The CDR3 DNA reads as TGTGCCAGCAGCTTGGCGGGGACAGGGAACTATGGCTACACCTTC.

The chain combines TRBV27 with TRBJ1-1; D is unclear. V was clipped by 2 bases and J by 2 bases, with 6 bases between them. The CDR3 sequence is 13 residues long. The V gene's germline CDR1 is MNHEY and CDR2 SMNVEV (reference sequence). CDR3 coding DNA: TGTGCCAGCAGTTTACAGGAAAACACTGAAGCTTTCTTT. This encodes CASSLQENTEAFF.

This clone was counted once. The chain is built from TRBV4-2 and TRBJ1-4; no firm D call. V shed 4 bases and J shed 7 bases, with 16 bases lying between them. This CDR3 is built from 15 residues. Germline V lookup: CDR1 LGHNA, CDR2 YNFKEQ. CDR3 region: CASSLQTATGEKLFF. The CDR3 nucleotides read TGTGCCAGCAGCCTTCAAACGGCGACTGGTGAAAAACTGTTTTTT.

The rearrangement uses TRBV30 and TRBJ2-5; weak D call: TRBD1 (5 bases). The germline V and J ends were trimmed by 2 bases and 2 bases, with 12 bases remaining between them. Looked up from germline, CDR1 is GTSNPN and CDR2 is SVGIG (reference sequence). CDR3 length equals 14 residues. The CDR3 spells CAWSLGAGQETQYF. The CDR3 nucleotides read TGTGCCTGGAGTTTAGGGGCAGGACAAGAGACCCAGTACTTC.

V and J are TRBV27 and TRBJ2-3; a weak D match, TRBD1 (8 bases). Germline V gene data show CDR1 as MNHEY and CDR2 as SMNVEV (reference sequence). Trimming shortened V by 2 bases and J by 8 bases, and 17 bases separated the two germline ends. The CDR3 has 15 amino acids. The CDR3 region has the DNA TGTGCCAGCAGTTTACCGGGACAGGCGGGAGTTACGCAGTATTTT. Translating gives CASSLPGQAGVTQYF.

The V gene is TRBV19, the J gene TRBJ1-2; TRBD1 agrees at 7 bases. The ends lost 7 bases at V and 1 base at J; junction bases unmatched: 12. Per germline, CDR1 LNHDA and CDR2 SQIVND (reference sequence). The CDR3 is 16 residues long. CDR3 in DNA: TGTGCCAGTATGAAAGGGACAGCGGGGGATAACTATGGCTACACCTTC. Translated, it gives CASMKGTAGDNYGYTF. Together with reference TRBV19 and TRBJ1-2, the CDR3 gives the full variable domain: DGGITQSPKYLFRKEGQNVTLSCEQNLNHDAMYWYRQDPGQGLRLIYYSQIVNDFQKGDIAEGYSVSREKKESFPLTVTSAQKNPTAFYLCASMKGTAGDNYGYTFGSGTRLTVV.

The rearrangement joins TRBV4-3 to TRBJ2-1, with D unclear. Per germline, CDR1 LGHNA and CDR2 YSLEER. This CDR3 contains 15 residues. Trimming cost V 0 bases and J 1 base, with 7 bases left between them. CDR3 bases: TGCGCCAGCAGCCAAGATTCAGGATCCTACAATGAGCAGTTCTTC. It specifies CASSQDSGSYNEQFF.

The CDR3 sequence: CASSSPGAGWSYNEQFF. The CDR3 DNA follows: TGCGCCAGCAGCTCCCCAGGAGCGGGGTGGTCCTACAATGAGCAGTTCTTC. The chain uses TRBV5-1 and TRBJ2-1; 7 positions agree with TRBD2. This CDR3 is 17 amino acids long. With 3 bases clipped from V and 1 base from J, the junction kept 10 bases outside the gene matches. Per the germline V gene, CDR1 is SGHRS and CDR2 is YFSETQ.

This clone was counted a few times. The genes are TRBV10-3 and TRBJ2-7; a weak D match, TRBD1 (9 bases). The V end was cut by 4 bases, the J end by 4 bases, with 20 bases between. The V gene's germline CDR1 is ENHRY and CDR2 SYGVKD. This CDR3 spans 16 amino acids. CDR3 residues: CAISGIQGAGGYEQYF. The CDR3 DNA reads TGTGCCATCAGTGGAATACAGGGGGCGGGGGGATACGAGCAGTACTTC.

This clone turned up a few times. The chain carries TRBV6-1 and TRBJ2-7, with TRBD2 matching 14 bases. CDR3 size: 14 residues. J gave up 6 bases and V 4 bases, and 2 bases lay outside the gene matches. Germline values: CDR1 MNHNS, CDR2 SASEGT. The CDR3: CASSAGTSGSEQYF. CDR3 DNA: TGTGCCAGCAGTGCCGGGACTAGCGGGAGCGAGCAGTACTTC.

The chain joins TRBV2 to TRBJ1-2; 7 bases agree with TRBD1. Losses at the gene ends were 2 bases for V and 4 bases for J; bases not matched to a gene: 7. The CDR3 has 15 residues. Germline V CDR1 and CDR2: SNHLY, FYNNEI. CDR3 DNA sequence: TGTGCCAGCAGTGAATGGGCAGGGGGTTTCTATGGCTACACCTTC. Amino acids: CASSEWAGGFYGYTF.

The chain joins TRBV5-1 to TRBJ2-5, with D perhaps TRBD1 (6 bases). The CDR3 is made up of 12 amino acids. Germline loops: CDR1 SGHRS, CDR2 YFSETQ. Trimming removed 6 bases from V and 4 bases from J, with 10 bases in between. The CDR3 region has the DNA TGCGCCAGCAAAGGGGGTGGAGAGACCCAGTACTTC. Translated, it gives CASKGGGETQYF.

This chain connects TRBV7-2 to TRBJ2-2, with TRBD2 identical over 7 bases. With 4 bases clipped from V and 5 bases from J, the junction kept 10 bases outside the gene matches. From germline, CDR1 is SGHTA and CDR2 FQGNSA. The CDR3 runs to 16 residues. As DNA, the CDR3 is TGTGCCAGCAGCTCTAGCGCTAGCGGCTCAACCGGGGAGCTGTTTTTT. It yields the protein CASSSSASGSTGELFF.

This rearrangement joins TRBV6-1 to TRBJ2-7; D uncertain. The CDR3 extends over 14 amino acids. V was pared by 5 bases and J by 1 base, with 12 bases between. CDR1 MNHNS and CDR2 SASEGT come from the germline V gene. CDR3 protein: CASSLEPRSYEQYF. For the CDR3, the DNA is TGTGCCAGCAGTTTGGAGCCCCGATCCTACGAGCAGTACTTC.

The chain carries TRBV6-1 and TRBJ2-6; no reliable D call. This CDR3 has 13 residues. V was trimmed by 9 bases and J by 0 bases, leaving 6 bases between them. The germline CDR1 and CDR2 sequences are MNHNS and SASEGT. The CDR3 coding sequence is TGTGCCAGTCACAGCTCTGGGGCCAACGTCCTGACTTTC. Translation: CASHSSGANVLTF.

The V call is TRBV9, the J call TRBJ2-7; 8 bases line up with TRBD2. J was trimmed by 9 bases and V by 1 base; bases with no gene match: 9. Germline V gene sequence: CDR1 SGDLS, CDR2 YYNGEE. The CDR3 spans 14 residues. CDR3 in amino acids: CASSVNGGEGVQYF. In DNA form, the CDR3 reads TGTGCCAGCAGCGTAAACGGGGGGGAAGGCGTGCAGTACTTC. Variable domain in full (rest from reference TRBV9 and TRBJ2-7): DSGVTQTPKHLITATGQRVTLRCSPRSGDLSVYWYQQSLDQGLQFLIQYYNGEERAKGNILERFSAQQFPDLHSELNLSSLELGDSALYFCASSVNGGEGVQYFGPGTRLTVT.

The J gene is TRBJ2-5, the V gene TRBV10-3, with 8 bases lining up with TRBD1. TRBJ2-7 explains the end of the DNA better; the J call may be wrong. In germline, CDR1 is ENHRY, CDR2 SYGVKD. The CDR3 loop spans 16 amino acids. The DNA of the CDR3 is TGTGCCATCAGTAACCAACCGGGACAGGTCTCCTACGAGCAGTACTTC. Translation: CAISNQPGQVSYEQYF.

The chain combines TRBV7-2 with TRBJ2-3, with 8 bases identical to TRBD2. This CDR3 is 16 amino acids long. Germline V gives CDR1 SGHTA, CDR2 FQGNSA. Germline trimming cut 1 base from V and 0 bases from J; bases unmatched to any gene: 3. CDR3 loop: CASSLGSGGSTDTQYF. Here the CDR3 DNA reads TGTGCCAGCAGCTTAGGAAGCGGGGGCAGCACAGATACGCAGTATTTT.

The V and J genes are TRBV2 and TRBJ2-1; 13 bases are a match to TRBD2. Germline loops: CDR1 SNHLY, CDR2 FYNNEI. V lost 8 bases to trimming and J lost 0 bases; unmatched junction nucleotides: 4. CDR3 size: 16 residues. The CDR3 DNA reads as TGTGCCAGCGGGACTAGCGGGATAAGCTCCTACAATGAGCAGTTCTTC. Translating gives CASGTSGISSYNEQFF.

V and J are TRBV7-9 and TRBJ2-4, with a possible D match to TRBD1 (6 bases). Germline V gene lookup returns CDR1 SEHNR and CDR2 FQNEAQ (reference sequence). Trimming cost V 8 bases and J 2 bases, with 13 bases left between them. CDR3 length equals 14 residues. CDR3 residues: CASSRQGTKNIQYF. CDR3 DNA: TGTGCCAGCTCGCGTCAGGGGACCAAAAACATTCAGTACTTC.

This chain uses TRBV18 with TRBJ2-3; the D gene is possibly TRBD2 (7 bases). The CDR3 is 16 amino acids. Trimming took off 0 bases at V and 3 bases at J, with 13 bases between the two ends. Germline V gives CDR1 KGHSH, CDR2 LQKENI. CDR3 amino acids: CASSPPGGLGTDTQYF. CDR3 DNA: TGTGCCAGCTCACCACCGGGGGGGCTAGGTACAGATACGCAGTATTTT.

For the CDR3, the DNA is TGCGCCAGCAGCTTGGAAAGAGGACAGGGGGCGTATGGCTACACCTTC. Amino acid sequence: CASSLERGQGAYGYTF. The rearrangement joins TRBV5-1 to TRBJ1-2; the match to TRBD1 covers 11 bases. CDR3 length equals 16 residues. Germline CDR1 SGHRS, CDR2 YFSETQ. With V trimmed by 0 bases and J by 5 bases, 6 bases remained unmatched.

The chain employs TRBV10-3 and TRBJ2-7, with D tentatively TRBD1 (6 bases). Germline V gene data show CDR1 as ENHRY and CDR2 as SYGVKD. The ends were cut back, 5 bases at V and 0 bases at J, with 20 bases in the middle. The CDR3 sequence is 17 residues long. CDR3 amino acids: CAISIFLDRNPSYEQYF. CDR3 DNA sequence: TGTGCCATCAGTATTTTTCTAGACAGGAACCCCTCCTACGAGCAGTACTTC.

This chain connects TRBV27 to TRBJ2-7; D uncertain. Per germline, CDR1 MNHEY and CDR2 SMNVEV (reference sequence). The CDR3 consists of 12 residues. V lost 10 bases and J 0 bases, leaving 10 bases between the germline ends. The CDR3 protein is CATRSPSYEQYF. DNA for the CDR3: TGTGCCACGAGGTCCCCCTCCTACGAGCAGTACTTC.

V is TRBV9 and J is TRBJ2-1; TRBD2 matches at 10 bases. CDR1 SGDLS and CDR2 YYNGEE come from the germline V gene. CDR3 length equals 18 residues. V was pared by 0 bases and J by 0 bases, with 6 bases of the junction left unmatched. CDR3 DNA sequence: TGTGCCAGCAGCGTAGGGGGACTAGCGAAAAGCTCCTACAATGAGCAGTTCTTC. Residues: CASSVGGLAKSSYNEQFF.